These 9 T cell receptor beta chains were sequenced from one sample in a study of blood T cells in healthy people across ages. Next came a second PCR, run for about 7 to 12 cycles, which used a sample-barcoded 5' primer along with a J-beta primer mix. From the 5' RACE reads, TCRdb called clonotypes with MiXCR, one entry per CDR3 protein. The sample holds over a million distinct CDR3 sequences, roughly 64% seen once. The specimen sequenced was blood. These receptors were collected from a young man in good health.

V is TRBV12-3 or TRBV12-4 and J is TRBJ2-1; TRBD2 agrees at 11 bases. This CDR3 has 15 residues. After removal of 6 bases from V and 9 bases from J, the junction contained 10 bases not matched to a gene. The CDR3 nucleotides are TGTGCCAGCAGCCCCACTAGCGGGAGAGATAGTGAGCAGTTCTTC. This translates into CASSPTSGRDSEQFF.

This clonotype was found a few times. This chain links TRBV12-3 or TRBV12-4 with TRBJ2-7; the D call may be TRBD1 or TRBD2 (5 bases each). V lost 3 bases to trimming and J lost 0 bases, with 12 bases between them. The CDR3 is 15 residues long. CDR3 sequence: CASSLGSGRSYEQYF. CDR3 in DNA: TGTGCCAGCAGTTTGGGGTCGGGGCGCTCCTACGAGCAGTACTTC.

This chain connects TRBV20-1 to TRBJ2-7, with 11 nucleotides matching TRBD1. This CDR3 is built from 15 residues. Germline loops: CDR1 DFQATT, CDR2 SNEGSKA (reference sequence). Trimming removed 4 bases from V and 3 bases from J; junction bases left unmatched: 8. CDR3: CSATSGQGAYYEQYF. The CDR3 nucleotides are TGCAGTGCTACCTCCGGACAGGGGGCCTACTACGAGCAGTACTTC.

The chain has TRBV20-1 and TRBJ2-5; D is undetermined. Per the germline V gene, CDR1 is DFQATT and CDR2 is SNEGSKA (reference sequence). There are 11 residues in the CDR3. The CDR3 loop is CTTEVIETQYF. DNA for the CDR3: TGCACTACTGAGGTGATTGAGACCCAGTACTTC.

To note about this clonotype: The junction departs from germline at one end; a sequencing error may be responsible. The CDR3 region is CASSIARLASTGELFF. The DNA of the CDR3 is TGTGCCAGCAGTATAGCCCGACTAGCGAGCACCGGGGAGCTGTTTTTT. The chain is built from TRBV12-3 or TRBV12-4 and TRBJ2-2, with TRBD2 matching 8 bases. The CDR3 has 16 amino acids.

The genes are TRBV27 and TRBJ1-1; possible D gene TRBD1, 5 bases. With 3 bases removed from V and 1 base from J, the gap between germline ends came to 9 bases. Germline CDR1 reads MNHEY; CDR2 reads SMNVEV (reference sequence). This CDR3 has 14 residues. The CDR3 loop is CASSLWGGNTEAFF. The CDR3 DNA sequence: TGTGCCAGCAGTTTGTGGGGGGGGAACACTGAAGCTTTCTTT.

This clonotype has only one observation. The rearrangement uses TRBV4-1 and TRBJ2-7; D may correspond to TRBD1 or TRBD2 (5 bases each). Trimming took off 5 bases at V and 0 bases at J, with 29 bases between the two ends. The CDR3 covers 20 residues. The germline V gene has CDR1 MGHRA and CDR2 YSYEKL. CDR3 coding DNA: TGCGCCAGCAGCTCGTCTCCGCCCGGAGGAGGCCTTGGGGGCTCCTACGAGCAGTACTTC. This codes for CASSSSPPGGGLGGSYEQYF.

V gene TRBV4-1 combines with J gene TRBJ2-1; the D gene is possibly TRBD1 (5 bases). CDR1 and CDR2 (germline): MGHRA, YSYEKL. The CDR3 covers 15 residues. The ends were cut back, 3 bases at V and 1 base at J, with 10 bases in the middle. Here the CDR3 DNA reads TGCGCCAGCAGCCAGGCCCAGGGTTCCTACAATGAGCAGTTCTTC. The encoded protein is CASSQAQGSYNEQFF.

The chain uses TRBV5-1 and TRBJ1-1; 9 positions match TRBD1. CDR3 length equals 15 residues. Germline V lookup: CDR1 SGHRS, CDR2 YFSETQ. V lost 3 bases, J lost 3 bases, and 6 bases stayed unmatched. The CDR3 loop is CASSSDRGPYTEAFF. In nucleotides, the CDR3 is TGCGCCAGCAGCTCGGACAGGGGACCTTACACTGAAGCTTTCTTT.